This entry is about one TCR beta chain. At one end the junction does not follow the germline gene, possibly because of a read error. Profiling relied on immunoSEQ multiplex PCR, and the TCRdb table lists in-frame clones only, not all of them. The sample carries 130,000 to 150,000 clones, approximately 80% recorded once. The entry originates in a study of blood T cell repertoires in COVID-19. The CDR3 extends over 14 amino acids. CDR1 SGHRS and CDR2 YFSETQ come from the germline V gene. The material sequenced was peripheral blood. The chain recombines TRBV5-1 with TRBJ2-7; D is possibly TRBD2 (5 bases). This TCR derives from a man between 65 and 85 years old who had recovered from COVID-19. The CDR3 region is CASRLDGAVHEQYF. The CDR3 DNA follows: TGCGCCAGCAGGTTGGACGGAGCGGTTCACGAGCAGTACTTC.